The present T cell receptor beta chain was sequenced within a study of vaccination and CD4 T cells after COVID-19. Study information: SARS-CoV-2 had been detected by nasal swab PCR in convalescent patients; about 10 were mild, one severe. Each of the control cultures got a CEFX pool, an HIV-1 Nef pool, or no peptide.

The Oncomine TCR Beta short-read assay sequenced DNA from cultured CD4+ T cells. CD4+ T cells were cultured, and genomic DNA was extracted from them. TCRdb reprocessed the PCR reads with MiXCR, giving one entry per CDR3 protein. Here the sample spans under 25,000 distinct CDR3 sequences, 40% being singletons. Treatment noted: approximately 10-day PBMC culture with coronavirus spike peptide pools or control peptides (ViraFEST assay). With respect to this clonotype: Its antigen remains unidentified.

Notes on the study in general: Vaccine-specific clones numbering 304 of 307 showed spike mono-reactivity in convalescent patients.

Germline V gene lookup returns CDR1 SGHAT and CDR2 FQNNGV. Trimming at V came to 5 bases and at J to 0 bases, leaving 2 bases not matched to a gene. This CDR3 region has 14 residues. This chain joins TRBV11-2 and TRBJ2-7; TRBD2 matches at 9 bases. The clonotype comes from a human donor who had recovered from COVID-19. The starting material was CD4+ T cells from blood, cultured in vitro, obtained after SARS-CoV-2 vaccination. The DNA of the CDR3 is TGTGCCAGCAGCCGTAGCGGGAGCTCCTACGAGCAGTACTTC. Protein: CASSRSGSSYEQYF.